This is a list of T cell receptor beta chains from one sample in a study of shared clonotypes between healthy human individuals. Repertoires were generated with immunoSEQ multiplex PCR, while TCRdb's copy carries only in-frame clones and drops some. The sample records fewer than 600,000 clones, around three quarters being singletons. Sequenced material: PBMCs. The origin of the receptors is a middle-aged woman in good health. Some clones in this sample may be carry-over from other donors' samples. Each CDR3 is given with its conserved first and last residue. D genes are given only for firm matches.

CASSIAVEHSSPLHF,TGTGCCAGTAGTATTGCAGTAGAGCATAGTTCACCCCTCCACTTT,TRBJ1-6,TRBV19,-
CASSRTDYEQYF,TGTGCCAGCTCACGGACAGACTACGAGCAGTACTTC,TRBJ2-7,TRBV18,-
CASSRLERGDGYTF,TGTGCCAGCAGCCGCCTCGAGAGGGGAGATGGCTACACCTTC,TRBJ1-2,TRBV5-5,-
CASSPRTSGRTHEQFF,TGTGCCAGCAGCCCACGGACTAGCGGGAGGACGCATGAGCAGTTCTTC,TRBJ2-1,TRBV7-6,TRBD2
CASSSPGLATDTQYF,TGCGCCAGCAGCTCACCGGGACTAGCCACAGATACGCAGTATTTT,TRBJ2-3,TRBV5-1,TRBD2
CASSVRQGSANNEQFF,TGCGCCAGCAGCGTCCGACAGGGGTCGGCAAACAATGAGCAGTTCTTC,TRBJ2-1,TRBV5-1,TRBD1
CASSLFRGGNEKLFF,TGTGCCAGCAGTTTATTCCGGGGCGGGAATGAAAAACTGTTTTTT,TRBJ1-4,TRBV27,-
CASSGTGVGLTGELFF,TGTGCCAGCTCCGGGACAGGGGTCGGTCTCACCGGGGAGCTGTTTTTT,TRBJ2-2,TRBV9,TRBD1
CASSPPGRGNQPQHF,TGTGCCAGCAGCCCCCCGGGGCGGGGCAATCAGCCCCAGCATTTT,TRBJ1-5,TRBV28,-
CASSLGGRPSTDTQYF,TGCGCCAGCAGCTTGGGTGGCAGGCCCAGCACAGATACGCAGTATTTT,TRBJ2-3,TRBV5-1,-
CASSLAEGWETQYF,TGTGCCAGCAGCTTGGCCGAGGGATGGGAGACCCAGTACTTC,TRBJ2-5,TRBV5-4,-